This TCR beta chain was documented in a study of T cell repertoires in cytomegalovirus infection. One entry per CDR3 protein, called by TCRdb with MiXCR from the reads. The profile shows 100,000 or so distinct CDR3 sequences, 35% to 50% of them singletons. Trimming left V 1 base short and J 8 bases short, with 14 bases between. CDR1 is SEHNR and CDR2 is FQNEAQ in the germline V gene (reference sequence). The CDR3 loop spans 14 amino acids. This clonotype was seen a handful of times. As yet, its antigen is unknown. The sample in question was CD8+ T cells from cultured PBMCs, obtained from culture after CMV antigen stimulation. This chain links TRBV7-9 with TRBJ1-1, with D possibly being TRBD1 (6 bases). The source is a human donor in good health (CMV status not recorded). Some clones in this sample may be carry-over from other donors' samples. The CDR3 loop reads CASSLGGAELEAFF. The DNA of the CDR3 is TGTGCCAGCAGCTTAGGGGGGGCAGAGCTCGAAGCTTTCTTT.